The 14 T cell receptor beta chains listed next were all sequenced from one sample in a study of beta chain features in type 1 diabetes. Study outcomes and limitations: Significant though moderate, a shortening of TCRB CDR3s appeared in all four CD4+ subsets of Type 1 diabetes patients.

The whole isolated RNA underwent reverse transcription, so sequencing captured expressed TCRB transcripts. Some clones are missing from TCRdb's copy, which holds only in-frame ones; the method was immunoSEQ multiplex PCR. Of 680,000 or so clones in the sample, roughly an eighth were seen once. The antigens of these receptors remain unknown. The sample taken for sequencing was naive CD4+ T cells from blood. The origin of the receptors is a man between 18 and 29 years old with type 1 diabetes.

This clone was found once. This chain joins TRBV9 and TRBJ1-2; no clear D gene. The V gene lost 0 bases and the J gene lost 6 bases, with 6 bases spanning the gap. This CDR3 comprises 12 residues. The germline V gene has CDR1 SGDLS and CDR2 YYNGEE. The CDR3 DNA is TGTGCCAGCAGCGTAGCGGGGAATGGCTACACCTTC. This codes for CASSVAGNGYTF.

This clone came up a few times. The chain couples TRBV5-1 to TRBJ2-1, with TRBD1 matching 12 bases. The J segment lost 7 bases and the V segment lost 3 bases, leaving 11 bases of the junction unmatched. The V gene's germline CDR1 is SGHRS and CDR2 YFSETQ. This CDR3 region has 17 residues. The CDR3 nucleotides read TGCGCCAGCAGCTATAGGCCGGGACAGGGGGCGCGGAATGAGCAGTTCTTC. Translating it yields CASSYRPGQGARNEQFF.

V usage is TRBV7-3 and J usage is TRBJ2-1; D perhaps matches TRBD2 (6 bases). Germline lookup yields CDR1 SGHTA and CDR2 FQGTGA. The CDR3 is made up of 16 amino acids. V was cut by 3 bases and J by 0 bases, with 12 bases left in between. The CDR3 DNA follows: TGTGCCAGCAGCTTTGAGGCGGGATACTCCTACAATGAGCAGTTCTTC. Its translation is CASSFEAGYSYNEQFF.

The gene calls are TRBV10-2 and TRBJ1-1; no reliable D call. The CDR3 totals 13 residues. Germline CDR1 WSHSY, CDR2 SAAADI. V was clipped by 10 bases and J by 0 bases, with 12 bases between them. CDR3 DNA sequence: TGCGCCACCTCTTTCCGAGTGAACACTGAAGCTTTCTTT. Its protein is CATSFRVNTEAFF.

This clone was observed a few times. The chain employs TRBV7-9 and TRBJ2-1; 7 bases agree with TRBD1. Germline V lookup: CDR1 SEHNR, CDR2 FQNEAQ (reference sequence). The J segment lost 8 bases and the V segment lost 4 bases, leaving 8 bases of the junction unmatched. This CDR3 has 14 residues. The CDR3 DNA reads TGTGCCAGCAGCTGGAGGACAGGCCAGGATGAGCAGTTCTTC. Residues: CASSWRTGQDEQFF.

This clone was detected once. The chain carries TRBV6-1 and TRBJ2-1; 8 bases line up with TRBD2. The V segment lost 5 bases and the J segment 0 bases; nucleotides outside the gene matches: 3. Germline CDR1 is MNHNS and CDR2 is SASEGT. CDR3 length: 15 amino acids. DNA for the CDR3: TGTGCCAGCAGTCGCGCGGGGGGCTCCTACAATGAGCAGTTCTTC. Its translation: CASSRAGGSYNEQFF.

This rearrangement joins TRBV30 to TRBJ2-7; 10 nucleotides match TRBD1. The CDR3 covers 15 residues. Germline CDR1 and CDR2: GTSNPN and SVGIG (reference sequence). V lost 0 bases and J lost 3; bases outside the gene matches: 5. The CDR3 sequence is CAWSVIGTGDYEQYF. In DNA, the CDR3 is TGTGCCTGGAGTGTAATTGGGACAGGGGACTACGAGCAGTACTTC.

There are a few counts of this clone. This sample includes further DNA sequences coding for the same CDR3. The gene calls are TRBV28 and TRBJ1-1; 7 bases are a match to TRBD1. Unmatched junction bases numbered 2, after V lost 6 bases and J lost 1 base. CDR1 is MDHEN, CDR2 SYDVKM, per germline. The CDR3 has 13 residues. The CDR3: CASRRQGNTEAFF. The CDR3 DNA sequence: TGTGCCAGCAGGCGACAGGGGAACACTGAAGCTTTCTTT.

The chain employs TRBV6-1 and TRBJ2-7; the match to TRBD1 covers 9 bases. CDR1 is MNHNS, CDR2 SASEGT, per germline. V was clipped by 6 bases and J by 2 bases; unmatched bases: 5. The CDR3 has 14 amino acids. The CDR3 DNA is TGTGCCAGCAGAAGAGGGACAGGGACCTACGAGCAGTACTTC. It yields the protein CASRRGTGTYEQYF.

This clone was seen a handful of times. The chain links TRBV9 to TRBJ2-3; no reliable D call. There are 15 residues in the CDR3. Germline V gene lookup returns CDR1 SGDLS and CDR2 YYNGEE. The V and J ends lost 3 bases and 1 base respectively, with 12 bases between them. The CDR3 DNA sequence: TGTGCCAGCAGCGACGTTCCCTTCGGCACAGATACGCAGTATTTT. As protein: CASSDVPFGTDTQYF.

This clone occurred many times. The chain has TRBV2 and TRBJ2-3; 10 bases map to TRBD2. V shed 6 bases and J 14 bases; nucleotides not matched to a gene: 11. CDR1 and CDR2 (germline): SNHLY, FYNNEI. This CDR3 is built from 13 residues. As DNA, the CDR3 is TGTGCCAGCAGGGACTCCCTAGCGGGGGTAGCGTATTTT. It translates to CASRDSLAGVAYF.

This clone was picked up a small number of times. The rearrangement uses TRBV29-1 and TRBJ2-5, with D perhaps assigned TRBD1 or TRBD2 (6 bases each). The J call may be faulty, since TRBJ2-7 better matches the DNA end. This CDR3 region has 14 residues. Germline CDR1 and CDR2: SQVTM and ANQGSEA. This CDR3 is CSVGETGRGHEQYF. In DNA, the CDR3 is TGCAGCGTTGGAGAGACAGGCCGGGGGCACGAGCAGTACTTC.

This clone has only a few counts. Compared with germline, one end of the junction differs, possibly owing to a read error. The rearrangement links TRBV19 to TRBJ2-2, with D maybe TRBD1 (5 bases). The CDR3 loop spans 12 amino acids. Germline V gives CDR1 LNHDA, CDR2 SQIVND (reference sequence). Here the CDR3 DNA reads TGTGCCGGTAGGGGAAACACCGGGGAGCTGTTTTTT. Its translation is CAGRGNTGELFF. Together with reference TRBV19 and TRBJ2-2, the CDR3 gives the full variable domain: DGGITQSPKYLFRKEGQNVTLSCEQNLNHDAMYWYRQDPGQGLRLIYYSQIVNDFQKGDIAEGYSVSREKKESFPLTVTSAQKNPTAFYLCAGRGNTGELFFGEGSRLTVL.

The chain recombines TRBV28 with TRBJ2-5; 11 bases fit TRBD2. J was trimmed by 4 bases and V by 10 bases; bases with no gene match: 5. The length of the CDR3 is 13 residues. Germline V gene lookup returns CDR1 MDHEN and CDR2 SYDVKM. The CDR3 loop is CATIAGGTETQYF. The CDR3 nucleotides are TGTGCCACCATAGCGGGGGGGACAGAGACCCAGTACTTC.